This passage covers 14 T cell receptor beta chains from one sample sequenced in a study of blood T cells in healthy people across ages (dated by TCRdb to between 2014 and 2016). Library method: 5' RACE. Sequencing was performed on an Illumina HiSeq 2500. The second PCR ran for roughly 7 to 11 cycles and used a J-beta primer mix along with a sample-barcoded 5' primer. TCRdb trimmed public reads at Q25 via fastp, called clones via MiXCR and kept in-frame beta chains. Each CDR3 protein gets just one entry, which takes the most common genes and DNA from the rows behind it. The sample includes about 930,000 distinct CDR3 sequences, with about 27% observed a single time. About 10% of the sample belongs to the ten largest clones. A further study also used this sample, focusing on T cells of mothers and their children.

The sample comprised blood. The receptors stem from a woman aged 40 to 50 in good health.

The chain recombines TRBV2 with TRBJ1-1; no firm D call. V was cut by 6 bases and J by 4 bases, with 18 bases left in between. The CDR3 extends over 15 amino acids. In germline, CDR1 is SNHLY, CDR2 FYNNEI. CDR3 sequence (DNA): TGTGCCAGCAGCAAGTCGGATCGGATAGGCACTGAAGCTTTCTTT. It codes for CASSKSDRIGTEAFF.

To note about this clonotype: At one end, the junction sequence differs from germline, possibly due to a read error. CDR3 DNA: TGTGCCGGCAGCAATCTCCGGAGGGGAGGGGACAATGAGCAGTTCTTC. Translating it yields CAGSNLRRGGDNEQFF. The chain recombines TRBV7-2 with TRBJ2-1, with 7 bases matching TRBD2. The CDR3 totals 16 residues. Germline CDR1 SGHTA, CDR2 FQGNSA. Drawing the rest from reference TRBV7-2 and TRBJ2-1, the complete variable domain is GAGVSQSPSNKVTEKGKDVELRCDPISGHTALYWYRQSLGQGLEFLIYFQGNSAPDKSGLPSDRFSAERTGGSVSTLTIQRTQQEDSAVYLCAGSNLRRGGDNEQFFGPGTRLTVL.

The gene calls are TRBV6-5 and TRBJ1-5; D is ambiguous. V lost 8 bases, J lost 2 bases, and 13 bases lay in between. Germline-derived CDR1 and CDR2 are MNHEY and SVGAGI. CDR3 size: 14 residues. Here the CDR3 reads CASGGRNRNQPQHF. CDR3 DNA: TGTGCCAGCGGAGGTAGGAACCGCAATCAGCCCCAGCATTTT.

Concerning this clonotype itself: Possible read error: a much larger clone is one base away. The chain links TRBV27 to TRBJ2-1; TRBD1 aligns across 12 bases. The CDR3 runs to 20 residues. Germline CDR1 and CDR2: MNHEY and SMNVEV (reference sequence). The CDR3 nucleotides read TGTGTCAGCAGTTACCATGCCCCACTCTCCGGGACAGGGGGCTGGGATGAGCAGTTCTTC. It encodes CVSSYHAPLSGTGGWDEQFF.

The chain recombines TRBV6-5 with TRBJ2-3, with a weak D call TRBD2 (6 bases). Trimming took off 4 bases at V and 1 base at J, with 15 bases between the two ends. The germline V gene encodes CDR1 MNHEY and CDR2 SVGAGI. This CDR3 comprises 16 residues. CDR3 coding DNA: TGTGCCAGCAGTTTAGAGTCTGGCGGGGGCACAGATACGCAGTATTTT. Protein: CASSLESGGGTDTQYF.

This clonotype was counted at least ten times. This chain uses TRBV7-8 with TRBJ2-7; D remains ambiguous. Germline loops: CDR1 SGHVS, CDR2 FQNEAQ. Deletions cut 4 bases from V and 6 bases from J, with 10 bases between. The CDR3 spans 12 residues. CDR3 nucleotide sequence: TGTGCCAGCAGCTCATCCCCAGGCGAGCAGTACTTC. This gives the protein CASSSSPGEQYF.

The CDR3 is CAIRGDNQPQHF. The CDR3 DNA is TGTGCCATCAGGGGCGACAATCAGCCCCAGCATTTT. The chain is built from TRBV10-3 and TRBJ1-5; D remains unclear. The CDR3 consists of 12 residues. Trimming shortened V by 6 bases and J by 3 bases, and 6 bases separated the two germline ends. Germline values: CDR1 ENHRY, CDR2 SYGVKD.

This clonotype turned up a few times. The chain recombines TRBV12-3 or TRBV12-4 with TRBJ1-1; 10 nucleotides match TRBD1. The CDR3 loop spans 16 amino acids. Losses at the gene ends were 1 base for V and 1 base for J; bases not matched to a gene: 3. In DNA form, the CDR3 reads TGTGCCAGCAGTTTAGAGACAGGGGGCCCGAACACTGAAGCTTTCTTT. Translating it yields CASSLETGGPNTEAFF.

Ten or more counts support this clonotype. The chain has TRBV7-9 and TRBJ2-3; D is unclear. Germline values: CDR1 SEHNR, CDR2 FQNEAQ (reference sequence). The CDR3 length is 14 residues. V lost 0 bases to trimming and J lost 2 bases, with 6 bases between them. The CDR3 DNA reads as TGTGCCAGCAGCTTAGCGAGCCTCACAGATACGCAGTATTTT. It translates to CASSLASLTDTQYF.

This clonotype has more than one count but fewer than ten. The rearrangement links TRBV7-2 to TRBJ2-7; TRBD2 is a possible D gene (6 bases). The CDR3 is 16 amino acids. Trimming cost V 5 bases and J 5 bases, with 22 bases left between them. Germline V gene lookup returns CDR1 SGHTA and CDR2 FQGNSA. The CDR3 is CASSRGTHQLSHEQYF. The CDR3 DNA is TGTGCCAGCAGCCGGGGGACTCACCAACTCTCTCACGAGCAGTACTTC.

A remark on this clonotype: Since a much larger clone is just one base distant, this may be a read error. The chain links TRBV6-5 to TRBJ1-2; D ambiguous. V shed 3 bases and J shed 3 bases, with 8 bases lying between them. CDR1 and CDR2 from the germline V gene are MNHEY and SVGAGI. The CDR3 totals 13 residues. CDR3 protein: CASSYMRYYGYTF. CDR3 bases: TGTGCCAGCAGTTATATGAGATACTATGGCTACACCTTC.

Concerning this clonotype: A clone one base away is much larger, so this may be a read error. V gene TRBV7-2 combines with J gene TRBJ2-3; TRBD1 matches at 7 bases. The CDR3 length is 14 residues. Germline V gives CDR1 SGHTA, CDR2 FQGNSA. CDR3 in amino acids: CVSSPTGSADTQYF. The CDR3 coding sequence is TGTGTCAGCAGCCCGACAGGGTCCGCAGATACGCAGTATTTT.

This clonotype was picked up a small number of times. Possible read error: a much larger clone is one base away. This CDR3 is CASSPGWDYNGQFF. CDR3 nucleotide sequence: TGTGCCAGCAGCCCCGGCTGGGACTACAATGGGCAGTTCTTC. J is TRBJ2-1 and V is TRBV7-3; 7 nucleotides agree with TRBD2. Germline V gives CDR1 SGHTA, CDR2 FQGTGA. This CDR3 is 14 amino acids long.

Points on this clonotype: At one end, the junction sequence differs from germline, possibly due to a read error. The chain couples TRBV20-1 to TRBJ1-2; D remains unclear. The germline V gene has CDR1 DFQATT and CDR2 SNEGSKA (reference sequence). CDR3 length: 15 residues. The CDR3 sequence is CSAGEGGRTNYGYTF. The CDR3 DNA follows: TGCAGTGCTGGAGAGGGCGGCCGAACTAACTATGGCTACACCTTC.